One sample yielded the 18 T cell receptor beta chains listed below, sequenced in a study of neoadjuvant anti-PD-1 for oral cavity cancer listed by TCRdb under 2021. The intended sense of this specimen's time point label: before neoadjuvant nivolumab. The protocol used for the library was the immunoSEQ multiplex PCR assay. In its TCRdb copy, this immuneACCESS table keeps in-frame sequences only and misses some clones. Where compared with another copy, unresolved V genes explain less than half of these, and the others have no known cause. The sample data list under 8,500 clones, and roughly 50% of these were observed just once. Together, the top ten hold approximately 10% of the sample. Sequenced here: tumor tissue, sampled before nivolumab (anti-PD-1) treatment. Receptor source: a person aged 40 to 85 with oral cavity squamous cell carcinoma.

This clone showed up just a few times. The chain's CDR3 is CASSDEGLAGGNEQFF. The DNA of the CDR3 is TGTGCCAGCAGTGATGAGGGACTAGCGGGAGGCAATGAGCAGTTCTTC. The V and J genes are TRBV2 and TRBJ2-1, with TRBD2 matching 15 bases. The CDR3 covers 16 residues. Germline V CDR1 and CDR2: SNHLY, FYNNEI. V lost 3 bases, J lost 6 bases, and 3 bases stayed unmatched.

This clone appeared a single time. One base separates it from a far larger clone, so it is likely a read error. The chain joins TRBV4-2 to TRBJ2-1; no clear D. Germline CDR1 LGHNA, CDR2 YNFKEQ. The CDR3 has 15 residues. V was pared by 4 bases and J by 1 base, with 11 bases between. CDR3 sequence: CASSLSSGSYNEQFF. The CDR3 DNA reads TGTGCCAGCAGCCTCTCTTCGGGTTCCTACAATGAGCAGTTCTTC.

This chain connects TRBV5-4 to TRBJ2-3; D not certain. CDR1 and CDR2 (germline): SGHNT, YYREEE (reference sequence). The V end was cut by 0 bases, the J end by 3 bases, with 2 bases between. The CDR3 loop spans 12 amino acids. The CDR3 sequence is CASSLETDTQYF. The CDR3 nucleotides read TGTGCCAGCAGCTTGGAGACAGATACGCAGTATTTT.

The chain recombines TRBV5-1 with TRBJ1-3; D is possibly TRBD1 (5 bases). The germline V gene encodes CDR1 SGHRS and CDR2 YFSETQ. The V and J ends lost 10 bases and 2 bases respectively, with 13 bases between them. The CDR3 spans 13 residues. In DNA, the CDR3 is TGCGCCCCCGGGGGACCGCCTGGAAACACCATATATTTT. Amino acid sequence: CAPGGPPGNTIYF.

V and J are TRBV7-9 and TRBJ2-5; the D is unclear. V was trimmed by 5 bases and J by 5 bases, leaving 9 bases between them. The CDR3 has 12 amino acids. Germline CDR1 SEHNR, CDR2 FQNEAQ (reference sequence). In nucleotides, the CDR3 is TGTGCCAGCAGCGCAACGTGGGAGACCCAGTACTTC. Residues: CASSATWETQYF.

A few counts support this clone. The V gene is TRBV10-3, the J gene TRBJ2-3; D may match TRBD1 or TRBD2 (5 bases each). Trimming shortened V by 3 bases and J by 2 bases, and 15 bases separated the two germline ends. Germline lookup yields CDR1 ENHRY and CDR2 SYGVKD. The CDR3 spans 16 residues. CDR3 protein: CAISERRAGNTDTQYF. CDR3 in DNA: TGTGCCATCAGTGAACGGCGGGCAGGGAACACAGATACGCAGTATTTT.

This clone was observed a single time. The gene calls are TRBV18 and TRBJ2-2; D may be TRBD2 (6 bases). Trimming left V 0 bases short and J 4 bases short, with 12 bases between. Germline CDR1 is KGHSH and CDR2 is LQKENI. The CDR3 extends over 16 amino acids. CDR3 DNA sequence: TGTGCCAGCTCACCACCCAACCGGGAGACCACCGGGGAGCTGTTTTTT. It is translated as CASSPPNRETTGELFF.

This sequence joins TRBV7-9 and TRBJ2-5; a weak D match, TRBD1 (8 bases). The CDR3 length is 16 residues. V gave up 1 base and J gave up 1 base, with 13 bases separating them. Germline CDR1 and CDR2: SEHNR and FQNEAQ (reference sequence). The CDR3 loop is CASSLGEGTGQETQYF. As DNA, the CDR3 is TGTGCCAGCAGCTTAGGGGAGGGGACAGGCCAAGAGACCCAGTACTTC.

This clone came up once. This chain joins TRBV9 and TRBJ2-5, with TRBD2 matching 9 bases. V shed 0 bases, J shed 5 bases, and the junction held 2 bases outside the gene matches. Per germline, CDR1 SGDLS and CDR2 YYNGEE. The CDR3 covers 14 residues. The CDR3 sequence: CASSVGGGAETQYF. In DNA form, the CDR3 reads TGTGCCAGCAGCGTAGGCGGGGGGGCCGAGACCCAGTACTTC.

As DNA, the CDR3 is TGTGCCAGCAGTTACGGCCGAGCCGTAGGTACCGGGGAGCTGTTTTTT. This translates into CASSYGRAVGTGELFF. This sequence joins TRBV6-5 and TRBJ2-2, with unresolved D. The length of the CDR3 is 16 residues. CDR1 MNHEY and CDR2 SVGAGI come from the germline V gene. Trimming stripped 2 bases from V and 5 bases from J, with 15 bases between.

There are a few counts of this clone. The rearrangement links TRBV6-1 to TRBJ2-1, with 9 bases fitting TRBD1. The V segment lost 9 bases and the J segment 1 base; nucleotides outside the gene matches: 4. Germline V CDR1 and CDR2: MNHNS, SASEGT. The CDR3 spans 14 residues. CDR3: CASAGTGSYNEQFF. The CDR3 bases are TGTGCCAGTGCCGGGACAGGGTCCTACAATGAGCAGTTCTTC.

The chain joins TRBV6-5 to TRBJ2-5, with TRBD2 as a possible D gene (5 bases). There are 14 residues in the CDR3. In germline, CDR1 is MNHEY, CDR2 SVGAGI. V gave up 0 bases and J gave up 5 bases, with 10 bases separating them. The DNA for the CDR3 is TGTGCCAGCAGTTACTCCCAGCGGAGGGAGACCCAGTACTTC. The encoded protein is CASSYSQRRETQYF.

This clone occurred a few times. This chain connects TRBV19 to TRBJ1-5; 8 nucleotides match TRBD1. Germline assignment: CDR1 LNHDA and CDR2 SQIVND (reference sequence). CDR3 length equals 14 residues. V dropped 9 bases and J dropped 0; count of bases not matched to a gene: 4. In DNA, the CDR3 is TGTGCCAGCGGGACAGGCGCTAGCAATCAGCCCCAGCATTTT. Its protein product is CASGTGASNQPQHF.

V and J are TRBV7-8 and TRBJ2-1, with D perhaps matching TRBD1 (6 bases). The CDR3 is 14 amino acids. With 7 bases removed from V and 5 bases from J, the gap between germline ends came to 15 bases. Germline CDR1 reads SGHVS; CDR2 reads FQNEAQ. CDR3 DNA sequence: TGTGCCAGCACGGCTTTAAGGACAGACAATGAGCAGTTCTTC. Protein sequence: CASTALRTDNEQFF.

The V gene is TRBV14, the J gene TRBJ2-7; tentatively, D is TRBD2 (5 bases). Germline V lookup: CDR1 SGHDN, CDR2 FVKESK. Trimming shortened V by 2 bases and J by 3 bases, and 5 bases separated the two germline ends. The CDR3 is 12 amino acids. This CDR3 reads CASSQSGYEQYF. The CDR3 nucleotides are TGTGCCAGCAGCCAAAGCGGCTACGAGCAGTACTTC. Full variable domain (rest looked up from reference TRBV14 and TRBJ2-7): EAGVTQFPSHSVIEKGQTVTLRCDPISGHDNLYWYRRVMGKEIKFLLHFVKESKQDESGMPNNRFLAERTGGTYSTLKVQPAELEDSGVYFCASSQSGYEQYFGPGTRLTVT.

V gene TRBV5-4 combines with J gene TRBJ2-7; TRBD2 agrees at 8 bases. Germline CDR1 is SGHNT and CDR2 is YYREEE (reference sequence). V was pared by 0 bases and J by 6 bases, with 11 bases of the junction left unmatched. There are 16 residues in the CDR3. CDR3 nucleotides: TGTGCCAGCAGCTTGGCCTTTACCGGGAGGGTTCGCGAGCAGTACTTC. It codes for CASSLAFTGRVREQYF.

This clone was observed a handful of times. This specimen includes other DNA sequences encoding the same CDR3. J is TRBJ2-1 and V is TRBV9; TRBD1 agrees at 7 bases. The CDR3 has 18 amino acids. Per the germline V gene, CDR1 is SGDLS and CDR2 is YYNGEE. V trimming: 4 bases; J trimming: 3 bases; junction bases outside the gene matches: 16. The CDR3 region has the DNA TGTGCCAGCAGCCGGATGGGAGAGGGGGCACGTCTCTACAATGAGCAGTTCTTC. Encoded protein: CASSRMGEGARLYNEQFF.

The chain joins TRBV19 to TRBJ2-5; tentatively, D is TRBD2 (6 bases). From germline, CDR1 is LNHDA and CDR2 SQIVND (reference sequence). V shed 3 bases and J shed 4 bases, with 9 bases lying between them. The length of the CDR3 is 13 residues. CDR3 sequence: CASSIFSGETQYF. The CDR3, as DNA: TGTGCCAGTAGTATCTTTAGCGGAGAGACCCAGTACTTC.